The rows below give T cell receptor beta chains drawn from one sample of a study of cytomegalovirus exposure and HLA in healthy donors. Some clones are missing from TCRdb's copy, which holds only in-frame ones; the method was immunoSEQ multiplex PCR. The table records around 120,000 clones, roughly 80% of them present only once. The material sequenced was PBMCs. The receptors were sampled from a man aged 25-45 years in good health and CMV-seronegative. The CDR3 runs from the conserved cysteine through the conserved F or W. The D gene is left open where the match is weak. Clone size is shown for a subset of rows, as once, few, many or a class of expanded clone.

v_gene	abundance	j_gene	d_gene	CDR3nt	CDR3aa
TRBV6-1	once	TRBJ1-2	-	TGTGCCAGCAGCTACGACGGAGCCACTAACTATGGCTACACCTTC	CASSYDGATNYGYTF
TRBV29-1	once	TRBJ2-5	-	TGCAGCGTTGATGGTGTAAGGGGCTACCGAGAGACCCAGTACTTC	CSVDGVRGYRETQYF
TRBV7-9	few	TRBJ1-2	TRBD1	TGTGCCAGCAGCCTGACCCCGGGACAGGGCCTCCATGGCTACACCTTC	CASSLTPGQGLHGYTF
TRBV10-2	-	TRBJ1-1	-	TGCGCCAGCAGCGGAACCGGGGGGATGAACACTGAAGCTTTCTTT	CASSGTGGMNTEAFF
TRBV5-1	-	TRBJ2-1	-	TGCGCCAGCAGCTTGAGTGGGGCCATCTACAATGAGCAGTTCTTC	CASSLSGAIYNEQFF
TRBV28	-	TRBJ1-1	-	TGTGCCAGCCCGCGTGAGGGGAACACTGAAGCTTTCTTT	CASPREGNTEAFF
TRBV5-1	-	TRBJ2-1	-	TGCGCCAGCAGCTTGGGGCAGGTAGACTACAATGAGCAGTTCTTC	CASSLGQVDYNEQFF
TRBV7-9	-	TRBJ1-5	-	TGTGCCAGCAGCCCATACACCATCAATCAGCCCCAGCATTTT	CASSPYTINQPQHF
TRBV6-5	-	TRBJ2-7	TRBD1	TGTGCCAGCAGTTACTCGGGACAGGGGTGGGCCTACGAGCAGTACTTC	CASSYSGQGWAYEQYF
TRBV7-9	few	TRBJ1-3	TRBD1	TGTGCCAGCAGCTCGCCGACAGGGGAGGGTTTCTCTGGAAACACCATATATTTT	CASSSPTGEGFSGNTIYF
TRBV7-2	-	TRBJ2-2	TRBD1	TGTGCCAGCAGCTCCTGGACAGGATACACCGGGGAGCTGTTTTTT	CASSSWTGYTGELFF
TRBV6-5	-	TRBJ1-5	TRBD1	TGTGCCAGCAGTTGGGACAGGGGGTATAGCAATCAGCCCCAGCATTTT	CASSWDRGYSNQPQHF
TRBV27	few	TRBJ2-2	TRBD2	TGTGCCAGCAGTCGGGGAGGACTAGCGGGAGGGCCCACCGGGGAGCTGTTTTTT	CASSRGGLAGGPTGELFF
TRBV7-6	-	TRBJ2-7	TRBD2	TGTGCCAGCAGCTTAGAGGGGGTTGGCGGGGGGGACTACGAGCAGTACTTC	CASSLEGVGGGDYEQYF
TRBV7-9	-	TRBJ2-7	TRBD1	TGTGCCAGCAGCTCATTCGGACAGGGACCCTACGAGCAGTACTTC	CASSSFGQGPYEQYF
TRBV30	few	TRBJ1-5	TRBD1	TGTGCCTGGAGTGTAGGGGACAGGGGGCCTCGCAATCAGCCCCAGCATTTT	CAWSVGDRGPRNQPQHF
TRBV18	-	TRBJ2-7	TRBD2	TGTGCCAGCTCACCAAGGACTAGCGGGGTGTACGAGCAGTACTTC	CASSPRTSGVYEQYF
TRBV6-1	-	TRBJ1-1	TRBD1	TGTGCCAGCGGTGGTTCCGGCAGGGGGCGGAACACTGAAGCTTTCTTT	CASGGSGRGRNTEAFF
TRBV7-2	-	TRBJ2-3	-	TGTGCCAGCAGCAATGGGGGCGGTACGCAGTATTTT	CASSNGGGTQYF
TRBV10-3	-	TRBJ2-5	-	TGTGCCATCAGTGAGAACCAGGGCTGGGAGACCCAGTACTTC	CAISENQGWETQYF
TRBV10-3	-	TRBJ1-3	TRBD1	TGTGCCACCCTGGAGGGGACAGTGCCGGGTGGATCTGGAAACACCATATATTTT	CATLEGTVPGGSGNTIYF
TRBV6-1	-	TRBJ2-5	TRBD1	TGTGCCAGCAGTTCGGACAGGGTTGGGACCCAGTACTTC	CASSSDRVGTQYF
TRBV15	-	TRBJ2-1	-	TGTGCCACCAGCAGAGATCGGGGAGAAGGGTCCTACAATGAGCAGTTCTTC	CATSRDRGEGSYNEQFF
TRBV9	-	TRBJ2-7	TRBD2	TGTGCCAGCAGCGAAGCTAGCGGAGTAAAACTCTACGAGCAGTACTTC	CASSEASGVKLYEQYF
TRBV28	-	TRBJ2-7	-	TGTGCCAGCAGTTTACTACCCATGGACAGAAAATACGAGCAGTACTTC	CASSLLPMDRKYEQYF
TRBV5-1	once	TRBJ2-2	-	TGCGCCAGCAGCTTCCTAACTAGCTCCCTCTACACCGGGGAGCTGTTTTTT	CASSFLTSSLYTGELFF
TRBV4-2	once	TRBJ1-1	-	TGTGCCAGCAGCCCCCCTGAGCTTATGAACACTGAAGCTTTCTTT	CASSPPELMNTEAFF
TRBV7-8	-	TRBJ1-6	-	TGTGCCAGCAGCCTGGGGCTACAATTTACTCTGGGGTCACCCCTCCACTTT	CASSLGLQFTLGSPLHF
TRBV4-2	once	TRBJ2-3	TRBD1	TGTGCCAGCAGCCAGAGGGGGGTCGGGACAGGAACAGATACGCAGTATTTT	CASSQRGVGTGTDTQYF
TRBV28	-	TRBJ2-2	TRBD1	TGTGCCAGCAAGGGGACAGGGGCGAACACCGGGGAGCTGTTTTTT	CASKGTGANTGELFF
TRBV5-1	-	TRBJ2-7	-	TGCGCCAGCAGCTTGGCCAACGGGGAGCAGTACTTC	CASSLANGEQYF
TRBV28	once	TRBJ1-4	-	TGTGCCAGCAGTTTGGGGCAGGCGCCTCAAAAACTGTTTTTT	CASSLGQAPQKLFF
TRBV20-1	-	TRBJ2-1	-	TGCAGTGCAGCCCACCACAATGAGCAGTTCTTC	CSAAHHNEQFF
TRBV4-3	-	TRBJ2-3	-	TGCGCCAGCAGCCAGGGAAGACTAGCAGATACGCAGTATTTT	CASSQGRLADTQYF